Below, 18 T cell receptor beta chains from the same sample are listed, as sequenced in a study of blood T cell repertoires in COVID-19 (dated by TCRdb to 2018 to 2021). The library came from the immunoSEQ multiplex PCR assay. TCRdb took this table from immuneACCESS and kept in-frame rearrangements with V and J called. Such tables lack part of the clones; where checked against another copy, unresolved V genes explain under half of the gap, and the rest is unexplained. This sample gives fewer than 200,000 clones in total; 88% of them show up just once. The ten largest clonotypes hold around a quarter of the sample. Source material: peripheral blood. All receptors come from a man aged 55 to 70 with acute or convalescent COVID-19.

The DNA for the CDR3 is TGTGCCACCAGTGGAACAACAGGGTTGAGGGGCTACACCTTC. Its protein product is CATSGTTGLRGYTF. The chain carries TRBV24-1 and TRBJ1-2; tentatively, D is TRBD1 (6 bases). The CDR3 runs to 14 residues. Germline V gives CDR1 KGHDR, CDR2 SFDVKD. V lost 5 bases and J 8 bases, leaving 17 bases between the germline ends.

The CDR3 nucleotides are TGTGCCAGCAGTTACTTAAGGACAGGGAGGTCAGCTGAAGCTTTCTTT. Translating it yields CASSYLRTGRSAEAFF. The chain links TRBV6-5 to TRBJ1-1, with TRBD1 matching 8 bases. J lost 6 bases, V lost 1 base, and 10 bases had no gene match. The CDR3 sequence is 16 residues long. Germline V CDR1 and CDR2: MNHEY, SVGAGI.

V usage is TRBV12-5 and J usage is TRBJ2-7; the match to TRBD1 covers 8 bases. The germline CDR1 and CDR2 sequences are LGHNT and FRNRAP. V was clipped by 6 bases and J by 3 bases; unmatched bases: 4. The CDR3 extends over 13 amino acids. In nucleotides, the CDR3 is TGTGCTAGTGGCCAGGGGGCCCGCTACGAGCAGTACGTC. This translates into CASGQGARYEQYV.

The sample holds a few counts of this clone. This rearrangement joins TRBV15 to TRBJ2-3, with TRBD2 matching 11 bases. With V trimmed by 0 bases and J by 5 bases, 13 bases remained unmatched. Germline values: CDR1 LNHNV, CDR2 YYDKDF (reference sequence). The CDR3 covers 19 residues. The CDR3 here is CATSRDPGGSGRAGDTQYF. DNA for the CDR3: TGTGCCACCAGCAGAGATCCCGGTGGTAGCGGGAGGGCTGGAGATACGCAGTATTTT. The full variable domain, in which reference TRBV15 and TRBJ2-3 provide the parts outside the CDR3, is DAMVIQNPRYQVTQFGKPVTLSCSQTLNHNVMYWYQQKSSQAPKLLFHYYDKDFNNEADTPDNFQSRRPNTSFCFLDIRSPGLGDTAMYLCATSRDPGGSGRAGDTQYFGPGTRLTVL.

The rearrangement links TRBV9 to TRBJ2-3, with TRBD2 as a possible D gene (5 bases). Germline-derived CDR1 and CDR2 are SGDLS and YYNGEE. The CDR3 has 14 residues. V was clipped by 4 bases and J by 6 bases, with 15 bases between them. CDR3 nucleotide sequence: TGTGCCAGCAGCTTGCTGGTACGCGGGGATACGCAGTATTTT. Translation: CASSLLVRGDTQYF.

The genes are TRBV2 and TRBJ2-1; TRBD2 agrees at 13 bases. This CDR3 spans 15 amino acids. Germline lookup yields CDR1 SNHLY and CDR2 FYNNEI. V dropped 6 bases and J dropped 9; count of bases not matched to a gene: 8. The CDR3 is CASRELAGGPGEQFF. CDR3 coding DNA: TGTGCCAGCAGGGAACTAGCGGGAGGGCCAGGTGAGCAGTTCTTC.

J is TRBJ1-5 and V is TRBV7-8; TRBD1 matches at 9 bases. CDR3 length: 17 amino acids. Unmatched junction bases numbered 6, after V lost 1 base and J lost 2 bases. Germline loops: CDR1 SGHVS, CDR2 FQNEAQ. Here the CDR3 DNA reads TGTGCCAGCAGCTTAGTGGCGGGACAGGGTGGCAATCAGCCCCAGCATTTT. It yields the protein CASSLVAGQGGNQPQHF. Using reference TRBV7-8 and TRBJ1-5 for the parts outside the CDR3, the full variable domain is GAGVSQSPRYKVAKRGQDVALRCDPISGHVSLFWYQQALGQGPEFLTYFQNEAQLDKSGLPSDRFFAERPEGSVSTLKIQRTQQEDSAVYLCASSLVAGQGGNQPQHFGDGTRLSIL.

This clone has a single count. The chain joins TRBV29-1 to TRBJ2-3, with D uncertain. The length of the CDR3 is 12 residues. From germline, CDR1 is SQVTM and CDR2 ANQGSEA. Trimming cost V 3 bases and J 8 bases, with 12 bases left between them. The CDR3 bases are TGCAGCGTTGACGACGGGTCGGGTACGCAGTATTTT. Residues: CSVDDGSGTQYF.

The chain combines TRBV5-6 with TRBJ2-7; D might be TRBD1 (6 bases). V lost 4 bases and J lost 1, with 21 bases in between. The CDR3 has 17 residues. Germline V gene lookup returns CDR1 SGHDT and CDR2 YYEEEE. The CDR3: CASSRPVGRTVSYEQYV. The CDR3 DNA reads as TGTGCCAGCAGCCGTCCCGTTGGCCGGACAGTTTCCTACGAGCAGTACGTC.

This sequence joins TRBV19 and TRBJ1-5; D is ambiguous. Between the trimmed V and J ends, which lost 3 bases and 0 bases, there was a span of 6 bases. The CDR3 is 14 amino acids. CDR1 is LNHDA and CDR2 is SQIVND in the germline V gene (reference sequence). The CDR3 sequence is CASSMRGSNQPQHF. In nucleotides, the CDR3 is TGTGCCAGTAGTATGCGCGGTAGCAATCAGCCCCAGCATTTT.

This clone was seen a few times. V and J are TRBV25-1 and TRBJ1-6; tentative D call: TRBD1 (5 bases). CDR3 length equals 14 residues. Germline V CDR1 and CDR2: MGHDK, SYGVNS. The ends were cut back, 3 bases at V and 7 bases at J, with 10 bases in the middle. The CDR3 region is CASSDPRTNSPLHF. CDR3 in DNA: TGTGCCAGCAGTGACCCCCGGACAAATTCACCCCTCCACTTT. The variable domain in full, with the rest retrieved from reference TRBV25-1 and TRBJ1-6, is EADIYQTPRYLVIGTGKKITLECSQTMGHDKMYWYQQDPGMELHLIHYSYGVNSTEKGDLSSESTVSRIRTEHFPLTLESARPSHTSQYLCASSDPRTNSPLHFGNGTRLTVT.

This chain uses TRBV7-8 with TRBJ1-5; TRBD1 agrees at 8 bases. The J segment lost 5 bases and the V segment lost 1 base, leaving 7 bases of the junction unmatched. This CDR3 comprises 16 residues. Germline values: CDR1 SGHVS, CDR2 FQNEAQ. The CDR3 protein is CASSLEGDRGDQPQHF. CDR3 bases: TGTGCCAGCAGCTTAGAGGGAGACAGGGGCGATCAGCCCCAGCATTTT.

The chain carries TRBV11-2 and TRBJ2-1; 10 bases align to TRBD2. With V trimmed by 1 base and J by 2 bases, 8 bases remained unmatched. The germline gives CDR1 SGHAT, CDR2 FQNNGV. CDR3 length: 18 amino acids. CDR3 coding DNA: TGTGCCAGCAGCTTAGGGACTAGCGGAGTCGGAACCTACAATGAGCAGTTCTTC. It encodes CASSLGTSGVGTYNEQFF.

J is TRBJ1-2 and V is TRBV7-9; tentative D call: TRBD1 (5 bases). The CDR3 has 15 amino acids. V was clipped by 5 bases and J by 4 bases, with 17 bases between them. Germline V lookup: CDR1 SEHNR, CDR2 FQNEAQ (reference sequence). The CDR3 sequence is CASSATNTGFYGYTF. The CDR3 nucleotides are TGTGCCAGCAGCGCGACCAATACAGGATTCTATGGCTACACCTTC.

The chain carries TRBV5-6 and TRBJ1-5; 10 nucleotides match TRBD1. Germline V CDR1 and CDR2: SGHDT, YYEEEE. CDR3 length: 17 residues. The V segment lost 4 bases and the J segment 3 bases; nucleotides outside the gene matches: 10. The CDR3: CASSGSDRGRYNQPQHF. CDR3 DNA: TGTGCCAGCAGCGGTAGCGACAGGGGGCGTTACAATCAGCCCCAGCATTTT.

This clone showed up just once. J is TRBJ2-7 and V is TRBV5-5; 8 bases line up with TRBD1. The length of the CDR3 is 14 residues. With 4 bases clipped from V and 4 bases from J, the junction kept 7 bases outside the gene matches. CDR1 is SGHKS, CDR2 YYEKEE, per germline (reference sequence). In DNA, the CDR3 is TGTGCCAGCAGCCCCGGACAGGGTTCTTACGAGCAGTACTTC. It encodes CASSPGQGSYEQYF.

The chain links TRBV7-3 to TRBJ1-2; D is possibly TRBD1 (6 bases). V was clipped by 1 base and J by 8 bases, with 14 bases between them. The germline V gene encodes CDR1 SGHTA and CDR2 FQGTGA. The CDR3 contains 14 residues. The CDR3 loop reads CASSLSPGGGGYTF. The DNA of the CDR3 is TGTGCCAGCAGCTTAAGTCCGGGGGGCGGCGGCTACACCTTC.

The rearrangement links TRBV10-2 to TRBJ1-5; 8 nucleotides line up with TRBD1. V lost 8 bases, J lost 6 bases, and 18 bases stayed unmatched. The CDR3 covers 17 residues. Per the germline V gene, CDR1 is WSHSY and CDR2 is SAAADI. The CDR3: CASAWATNRGSIQPQHF. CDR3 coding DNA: TGCGCCAGCGCTTGGGCTACAAACAGGGGGTCGATTCAGCCCCAGCATTTT.